This T cell receptor (beta chain) was profiled in a study of cytomegalovirus exposure and HLA in healthy donors. The primer mix had 60 Vbeta and 13 Jbeta primers. Profiling relied on immunoSEQ multiplex PCR, and the TCRdb table lists in-frame clones only, not all of them. The sample carries some 160,000 clones, approximately 83% recorded once. Concerning this clone: A read error may account for a junction end that differs from germline.

This CDR3 spans 13 amino acids. Germline V gene sequence: CDR1 SEHNR, CDR2 FQNEAQ (reference sequence). This clonotype was sampled from a woman aged 18-29 years in good health and CMV-seronegative. J is TRBJ1-1 and V is TRBV7-9; no firm D call. Sequencing input: PBMCs. CDR3: CSSSFRGYTEAFF. Here the CDR3 DNA reads TGTTCCAGCAGCTTCCGAGGGTACACTGAAGCTTTCTTT.